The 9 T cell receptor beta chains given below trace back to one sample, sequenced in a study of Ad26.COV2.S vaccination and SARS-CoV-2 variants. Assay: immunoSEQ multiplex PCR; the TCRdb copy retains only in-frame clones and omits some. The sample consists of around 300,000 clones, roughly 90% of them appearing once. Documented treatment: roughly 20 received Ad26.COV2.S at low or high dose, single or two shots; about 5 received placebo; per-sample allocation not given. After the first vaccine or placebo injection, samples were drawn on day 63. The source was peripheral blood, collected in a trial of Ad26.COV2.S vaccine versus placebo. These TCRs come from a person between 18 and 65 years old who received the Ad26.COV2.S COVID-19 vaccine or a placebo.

The CDR3 DNA follows: TGTGCCAGCTCGAATCAGGGGAGGAACACTGAAGCTTTCTTT. Residues: CASSNQGRNTEAFF. The rearrangement uses TRBV18 and TRBJ1-1, with D tentatively TRBD1 (6 bases). The CDR3 has 14 residues. CDR1 and CDR2 (germline): KGHSH, LQKENI. V lost 6 bases, J lost 1 base, and 12 bases lay in between.

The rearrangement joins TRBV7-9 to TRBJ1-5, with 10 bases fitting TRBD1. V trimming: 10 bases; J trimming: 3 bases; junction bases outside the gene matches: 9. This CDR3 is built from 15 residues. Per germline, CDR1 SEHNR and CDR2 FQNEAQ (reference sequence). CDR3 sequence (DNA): TGTGCCACCACCCCGGGACAGGGGTACAATCAGCCCCAGCATTTT. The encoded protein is CATTPGQGYNQPQHF.

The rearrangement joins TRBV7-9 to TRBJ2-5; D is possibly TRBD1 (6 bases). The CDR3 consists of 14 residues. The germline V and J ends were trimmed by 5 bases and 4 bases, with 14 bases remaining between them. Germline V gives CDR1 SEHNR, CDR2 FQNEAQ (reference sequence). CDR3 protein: CASSLRGGTETQYF. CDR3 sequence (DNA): TGTGCCAGCAGCCTACGTGGGGGCACAGAGACCCAGTACTTC.

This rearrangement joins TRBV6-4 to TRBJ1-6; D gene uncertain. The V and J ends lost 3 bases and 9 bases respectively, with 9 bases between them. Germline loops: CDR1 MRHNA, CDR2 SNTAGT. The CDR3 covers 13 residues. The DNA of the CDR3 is TGTGCCAGCAGTGAACAGTTTAGTTCACCCCTCCACTTT. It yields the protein CASSEQFSSPLHF.

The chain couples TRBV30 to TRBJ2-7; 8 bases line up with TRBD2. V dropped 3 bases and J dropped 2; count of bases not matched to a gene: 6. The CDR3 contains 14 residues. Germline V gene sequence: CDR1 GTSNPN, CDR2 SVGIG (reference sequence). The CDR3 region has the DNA TGTGCCTGGAGGGCAGCGGGAGTGACCTACGAGCAGTACTTC. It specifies CAWRAAGVTYEQYF.

The CDR3: CASSPGTELGQYF. DNA for the CDR3: TGTGCCAGCTCCCCCGGGACAGAGCTAGGGCAGTACTTC. The gene calls are TRBV18 and TRBJ2-7; 7 bases agree with TRBD1. V dropped 6 bases and J dropped 9; count of bases not matched to a gene: 11. Looked up from germline, CDR1 is KGHSH and CDR2 is LQKENI. The CDR3 consists of 13 residues.

Here the CDR3 DNA reads TGTGCCAGCAGAAACCCGACAGGGATGGTTCGCGGCTACACCTTC. It encodes CASRNPTGMVRGYTF. The chain has TRBV28 and TRBJ1-2; 7 bases agree with TRBD1. The J segment lost 8 bases and the V segment lost 6 bases, leaving 15 bases of the junction unmatched. Per the germline V gene, CDR1 is MDHEN and CDR2 is SYDVKM. The CDR3 is 15 residues long.

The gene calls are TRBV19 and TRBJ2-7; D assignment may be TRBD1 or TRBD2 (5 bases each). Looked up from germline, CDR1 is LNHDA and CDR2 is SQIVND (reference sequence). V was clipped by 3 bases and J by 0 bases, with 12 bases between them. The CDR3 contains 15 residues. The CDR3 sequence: CASSIQDGASYEQYF. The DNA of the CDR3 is TGTGCCAGTAGTATCCAAGACGGGGCCTCCTACGAGCAGTACTTC.

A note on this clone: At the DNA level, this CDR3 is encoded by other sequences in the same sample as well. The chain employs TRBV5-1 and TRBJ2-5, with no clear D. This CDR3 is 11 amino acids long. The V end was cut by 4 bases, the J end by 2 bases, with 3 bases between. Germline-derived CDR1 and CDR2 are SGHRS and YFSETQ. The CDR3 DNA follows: TGCGCCAGCAGCCTTCAAGAGACCCAGTACTTC. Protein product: CASSLQETQYF.